The present entry profiles one T cell receptor beta chain with its context. Antigen specificity is unknown. This entry belongs to a study of shared clonotypes between healthy human individuals. Findings and limits, study-wide: The expectation was that sequencing depth would affect clonotype sharing among donors. Shared clonotypes across all four donors exceeded non-shared ones in generation probability. Researchers found naive subsets generally carried larger estimated richness than memory subsets. Sharing across four donors was highest in naive CD4 (around 5%) and lowest in memory CD8 (roughly 0.4%).

Libraries were prepared by immunoSEQ multiplex PCR; TCRdb keeps only in-frame clonotypes and omits some of them. Of fewer than 1.4 million clones listed, 75% to 85% are singletons. Germline trimming cut 5 bases from V and 4 bases from J; bases unmatched to any gene: 15. Germline values: CDR1 SGHAT, CDR2 FQNNGV. The length of the CDR3 is 17 residues. The rearrangement links TRBV11-2 to TRBJ2-5; 8 nucleotides align to TRBD2. Sequencing used memory CD4+ T cells from PBMCs. Subset noted: CD45RA-negative fraction. The clonotype was recovered from a man younger than 30 in good health. Some clones in this sample may be carry-over from other donors' samples. CDR3 in amino acids: CASSPGGSSGIGETQYF. CDR3 sequence (DNA): TGTGCCAGCAGCCCCGGGGGGAGTAGCGGGATTGGAGAGACCCAGTACTTC.